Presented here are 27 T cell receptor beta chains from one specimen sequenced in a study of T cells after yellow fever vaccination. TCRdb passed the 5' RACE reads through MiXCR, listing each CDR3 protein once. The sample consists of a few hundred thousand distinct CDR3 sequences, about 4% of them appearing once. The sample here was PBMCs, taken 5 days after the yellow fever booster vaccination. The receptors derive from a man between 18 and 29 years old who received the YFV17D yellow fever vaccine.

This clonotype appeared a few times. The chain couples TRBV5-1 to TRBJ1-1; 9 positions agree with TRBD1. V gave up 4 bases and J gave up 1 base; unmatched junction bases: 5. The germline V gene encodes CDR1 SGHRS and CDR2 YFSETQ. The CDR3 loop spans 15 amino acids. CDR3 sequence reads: CASSDPGQGNTEAFF. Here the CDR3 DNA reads TGCGCCAGCAGCGATCCGGGACAGGGGAACACTGAAGCTTTCTTT.

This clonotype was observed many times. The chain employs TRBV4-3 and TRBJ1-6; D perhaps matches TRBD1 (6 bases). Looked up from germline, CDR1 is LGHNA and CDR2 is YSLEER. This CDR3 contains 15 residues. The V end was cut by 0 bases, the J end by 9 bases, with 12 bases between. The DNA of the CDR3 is TGCGCCAGCAGCCAAGATGCGGGGACAAGTTCACCCCTCCACTTT. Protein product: CASSQDAGTSSPLHF.

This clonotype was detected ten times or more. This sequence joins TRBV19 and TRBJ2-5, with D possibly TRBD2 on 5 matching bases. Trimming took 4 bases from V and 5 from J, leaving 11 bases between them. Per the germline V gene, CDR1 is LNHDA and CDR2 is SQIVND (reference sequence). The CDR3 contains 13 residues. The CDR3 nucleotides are TGTGCCAGTAGTACCTTCTCGGGGGAGACCCAGTACTTC. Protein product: CASSTFSGETQYF.

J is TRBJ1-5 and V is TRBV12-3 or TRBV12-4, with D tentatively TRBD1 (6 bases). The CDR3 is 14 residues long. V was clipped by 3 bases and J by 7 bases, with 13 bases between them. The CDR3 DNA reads TGTGCCAGCAGTTTTAGGGGGGGTGGACAGCCCCAGCATTTT. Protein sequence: CASSFRGGGQPQHF.

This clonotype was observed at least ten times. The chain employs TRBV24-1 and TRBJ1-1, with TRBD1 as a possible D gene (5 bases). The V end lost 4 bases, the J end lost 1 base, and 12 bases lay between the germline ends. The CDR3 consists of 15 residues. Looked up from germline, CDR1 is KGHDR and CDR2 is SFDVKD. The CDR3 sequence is CATSESGTENTEAFF. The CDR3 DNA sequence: TGTGCCACCAGTGAGTCCGGGACGGAGAACACTGAAGCTTTCTTT.

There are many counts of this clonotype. Here the CDR3 reads CASSSVLSSASNEQFF. The CDR3 DNA sequence: TGTGCCAGCAGCTCCGTCCTGTCCTCGGCTAGCAATGAGCAGTTCTTC. The rearrangement uses TRBV7-6 and TRBJ2-1; D is unclear. In germline, CDR1 is SGHVS, CDR2 FNYEAQ. Trimming took off 4 bases at V and 6 bases at J, with 19 bases between the two ends. CDR3 length: 16 residues.

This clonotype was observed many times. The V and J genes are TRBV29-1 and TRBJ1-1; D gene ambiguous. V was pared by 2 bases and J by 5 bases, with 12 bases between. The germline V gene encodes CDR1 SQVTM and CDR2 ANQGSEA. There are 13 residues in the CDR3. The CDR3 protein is CSVEFLVRTEAFF. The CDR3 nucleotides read TGCAGCGTTGAATTTCTCGTGAGGACTGAAGCTTTCTTT.

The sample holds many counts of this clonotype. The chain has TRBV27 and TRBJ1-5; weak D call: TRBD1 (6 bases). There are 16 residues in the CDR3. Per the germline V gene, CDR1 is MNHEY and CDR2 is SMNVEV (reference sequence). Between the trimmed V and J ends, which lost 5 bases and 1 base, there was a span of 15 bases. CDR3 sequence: CASSPNGGLSNQPQHF. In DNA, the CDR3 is TGTGCCAGCAGTCCGAATGGGGGGCTGAGCAATCAGCCCCAGCATTTT.

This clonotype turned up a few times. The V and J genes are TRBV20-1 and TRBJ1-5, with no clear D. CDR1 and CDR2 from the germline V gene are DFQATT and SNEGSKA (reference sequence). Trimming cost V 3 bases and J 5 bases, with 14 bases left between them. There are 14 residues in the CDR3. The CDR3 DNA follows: TGCAGTGCTAGTCACCAGGATGGCGATCAGCCCCAGCATTTT. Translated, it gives CSASHQDGDQPQHF.

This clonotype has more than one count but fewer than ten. Here the CDR3 DNA reads TGTGCCAGCAGCCCAATGGGTGGCAATCAGCCCCAGCATTTT. The encoded protein is CASSPMGGNQPQHF. J is TRBJ1-5 and V is TRBV3-1; no clear D gene. V lost 4 bases and J lost 2, with 9 bases in between. In germline, CDR1 is LGHDT, CDR2 YNNKEL (reference sequence). CDR3 length: 14 residues.

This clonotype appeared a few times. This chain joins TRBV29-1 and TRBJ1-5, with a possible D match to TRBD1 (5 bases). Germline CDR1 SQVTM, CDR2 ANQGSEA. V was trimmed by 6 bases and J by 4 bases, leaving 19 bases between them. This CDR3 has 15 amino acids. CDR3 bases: TGCAGCGTCGCGGGGGGGGATATCGGAAATCAGCCCCAGCATTTT. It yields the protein CSVAGGDIGNQPQHF.

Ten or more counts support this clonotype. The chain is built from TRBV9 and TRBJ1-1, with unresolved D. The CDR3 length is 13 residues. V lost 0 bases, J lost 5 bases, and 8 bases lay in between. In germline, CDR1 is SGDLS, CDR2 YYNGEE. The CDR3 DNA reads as TGTGCCAGCAGCGTAGCTTTGGGAACTGAAGCTTTCTTT. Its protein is CASSVALGTEAFF.

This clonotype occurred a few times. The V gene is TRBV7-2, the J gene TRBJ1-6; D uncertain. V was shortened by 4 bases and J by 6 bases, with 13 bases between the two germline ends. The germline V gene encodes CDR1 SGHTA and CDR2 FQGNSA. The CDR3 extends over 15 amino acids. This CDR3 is CASSSRRRPNSPLHF. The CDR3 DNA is TGTGCCAGCAGCTCCCGACGACGGCCTAATTCACCCCTCCACTTT.

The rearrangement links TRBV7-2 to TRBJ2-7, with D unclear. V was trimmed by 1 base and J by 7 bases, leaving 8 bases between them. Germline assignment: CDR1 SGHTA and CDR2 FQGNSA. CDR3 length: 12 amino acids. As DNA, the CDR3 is TGTGCCAGCAGCTTAGGTTTACGGGAGCAGTACTTC. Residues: CASSLGLREQYF.

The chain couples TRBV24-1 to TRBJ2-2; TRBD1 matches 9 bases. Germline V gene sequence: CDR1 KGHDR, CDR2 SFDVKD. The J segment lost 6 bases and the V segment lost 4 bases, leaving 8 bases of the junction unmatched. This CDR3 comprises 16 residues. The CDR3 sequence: CATSDNRDRVPGELFF. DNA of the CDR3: TGTGCCACCAGTGACAACCGGGACAGGGTTCCCGGGGAGCTGTTTTTT.

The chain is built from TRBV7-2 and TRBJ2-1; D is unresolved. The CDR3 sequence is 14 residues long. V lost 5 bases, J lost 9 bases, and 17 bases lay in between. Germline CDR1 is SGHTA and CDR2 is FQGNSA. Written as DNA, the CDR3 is TGTGCCAGCAGCGATTTACGACTCACCGGTGAGCAGTTCTTC. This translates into CASSDLRLTGEQFF.

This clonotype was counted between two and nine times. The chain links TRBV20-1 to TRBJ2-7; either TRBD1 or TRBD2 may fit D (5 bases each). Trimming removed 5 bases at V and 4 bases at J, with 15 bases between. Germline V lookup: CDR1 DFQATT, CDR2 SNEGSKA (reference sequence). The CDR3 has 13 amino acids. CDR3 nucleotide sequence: TGCAGTGCTGTGGGGACCTATGGATACGAGCAGTACTTC. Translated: CSAVGTYGYEQYF.

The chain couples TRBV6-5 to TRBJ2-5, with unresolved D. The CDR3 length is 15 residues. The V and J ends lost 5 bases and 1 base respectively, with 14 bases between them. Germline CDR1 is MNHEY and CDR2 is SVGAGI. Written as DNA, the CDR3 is TGTGCCAGCAGTATTATGAGAACAACCCAAGAGACCCAGTACTTC. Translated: CASSIMRTTQETQYF.

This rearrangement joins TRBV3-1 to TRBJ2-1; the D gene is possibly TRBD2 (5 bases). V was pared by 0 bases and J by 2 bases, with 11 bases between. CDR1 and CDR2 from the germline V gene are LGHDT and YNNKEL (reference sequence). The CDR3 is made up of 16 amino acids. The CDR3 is CASSQESTRTYNEQFF. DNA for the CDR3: TGTGCCAGCAGCCAAGAGAGTACTAGGACCTACAATGAGCAGTTCTTC.

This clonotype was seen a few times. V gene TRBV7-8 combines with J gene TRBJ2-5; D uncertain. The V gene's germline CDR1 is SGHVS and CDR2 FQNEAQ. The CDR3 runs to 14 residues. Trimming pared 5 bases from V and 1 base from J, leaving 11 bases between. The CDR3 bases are TGTGCCAGCAGCCGGACGGAGTTCCAAGAGACCCAGTACTTC. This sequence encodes CASSRTEFQETQYF.

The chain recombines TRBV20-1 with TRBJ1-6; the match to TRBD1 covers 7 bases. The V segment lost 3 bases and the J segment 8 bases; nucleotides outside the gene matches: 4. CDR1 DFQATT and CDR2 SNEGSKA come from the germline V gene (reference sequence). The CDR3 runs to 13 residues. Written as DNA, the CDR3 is TGCAGTGCTAGTACAGGGGCGGATTCACCCCTCCACTTT. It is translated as CSASTGADSPLHF.

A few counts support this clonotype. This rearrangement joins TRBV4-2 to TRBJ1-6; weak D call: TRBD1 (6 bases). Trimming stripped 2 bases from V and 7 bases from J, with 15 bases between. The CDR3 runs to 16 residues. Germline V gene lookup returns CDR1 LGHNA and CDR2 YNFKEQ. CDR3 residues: CASSQLSGDWNSPLHF. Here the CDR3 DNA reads TGTGCCAGCAGCCAACTATCAGGGGACTGGAATTCACCCCTCCACTTT.

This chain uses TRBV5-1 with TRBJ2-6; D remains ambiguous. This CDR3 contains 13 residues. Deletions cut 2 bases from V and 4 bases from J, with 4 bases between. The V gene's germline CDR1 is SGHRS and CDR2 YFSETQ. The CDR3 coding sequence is TGCGCCAGCAGCTTAGACGGGGCCAACGTCCTGACTTTC. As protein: CASSLDGANVLTF.

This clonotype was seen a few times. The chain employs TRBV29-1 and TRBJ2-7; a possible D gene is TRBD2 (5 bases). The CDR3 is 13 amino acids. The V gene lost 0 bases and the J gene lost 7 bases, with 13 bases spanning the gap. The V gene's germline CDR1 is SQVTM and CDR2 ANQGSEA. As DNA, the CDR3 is TGCAGCGTTGAAGACAGGACTGCACGGGAGCAGTACTTC. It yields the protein CSVEDRTAREQYF.

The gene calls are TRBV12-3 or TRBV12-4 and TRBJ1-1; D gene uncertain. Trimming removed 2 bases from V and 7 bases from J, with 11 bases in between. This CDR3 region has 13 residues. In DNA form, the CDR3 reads TGTGCCAGCAGTTTAATGGGGAGGAGTGAAGCTTTCTTT. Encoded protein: CASSLMGRSEAFF.

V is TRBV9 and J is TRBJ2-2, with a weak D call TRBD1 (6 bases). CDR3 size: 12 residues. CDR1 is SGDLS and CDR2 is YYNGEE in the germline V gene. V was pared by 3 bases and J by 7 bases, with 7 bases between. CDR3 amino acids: CASSEGHGELFF. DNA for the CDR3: TGTGCCAGCAGCGAGGGACACGGGGAGCTGTTTTTT.

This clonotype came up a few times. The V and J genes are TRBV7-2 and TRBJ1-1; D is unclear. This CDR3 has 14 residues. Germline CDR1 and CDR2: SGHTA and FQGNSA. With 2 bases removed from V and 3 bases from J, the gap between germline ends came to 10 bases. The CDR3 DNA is TGTGCCAGCAGCTTAATTCGGGTGGACACTGAAGCTTTCTTT. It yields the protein CASSLIRVDTEAFF.